The sequence of this T cell receptor beta chain was determined in a study of blood T cells in healthy people across ages. The CDR3 spans 14 residues. CDR1 and CDR2 (germline): MNHEY, SMNVEV (reference sequence). As for this clonotype: The junction departs from the called germline gene at one end, perhaps through a read error.

The second PCR ran about 6 to 11 cycles with a sample-barcoded 5' primer and J-beta primers. Each cDNA was tagged by a template-switch adaptor containing 12 random nucleotides. Each CDR3 protein gets one entry after TCRdb re-called the 5' RACE reads with MiXCR. Counted here are under 800,000 distinct CDR3 sequences, approximately 39% occurring once; the ten biggest clones make up 20% to 25%. The origin of this receptor is a woman aged 55-75 years in good health. The rearrangement links TRBV27 to TRBJ2-7; TRBD1 is a possible D gene (6 bases). Sample: blood. As DNA, the CDR3 is TGTGCCAGCGGTTTAAGGGGGTCCACAAGGGAGCAGTACTTC. Amino acids: CASGLRGSTREQYF.